This entry lists 18 T cell receptor beta chains sequenced from one sample in a study of vaccination effects on CD4 cells after COVID-19. Antigens for these TCRs are unknown. Produced via immunoSEQ multiplex PCR; TCRdb's table is partial and in-frame only. In the table there are around 54,000 clones, roughly 76% of which are singletons. Within the ViraFEST assay, antigen-specific CD4+ T cells underwent expansion with viral peptide pools prior to sequencing. On roughly day 10 of culture, CD4+ T cells were separated out. The material sequenced was CD4+ T cells from PBMCs cultured with HCoV-229E spike peptides, taken before COVID-19 vaccination. Receptors originate from a human donor who received a COVID-19 vaccine.

This clone has a single count. This chain connects TRBV10-3 to TRBJ2-5; a weak D match, TRBD1 (7 bases). The germline V gene encodes CDR1 ENHRY and CDR2 SYGVKD. The CDR3 has 15 residues. V was trimmed by 0 bases and J by 3 bases, leaving 11 bases between them. As DNA, the CDR3 is TGTGCCATCAGTGAGTCGTCAGGGGGGAAAGAGACCCAGTACTTC. Residues: CAISESSGGKETQYF.

V usage is TRBV7-2 and J usage is TRBJ2-2, with 11 bases identical to TRBD2. The ends lost 5 bases at V and 6 bases at J; junction bases unmatched: 2. Germline V CDR1 and CDR2: SGHTA, FQGNSA. The CDR3 runs 14 residues. CDR3 amino acids: CASSTGLAAGELFF. The CDR3 DNA reads TGTGCCAGCAGCACGGGACTAGCGGCCGGGGAGCTGTTTTTT.

V gene TRBV23-1 combines with J gene TRBJ2-5, with D uncertain. TRBV23-1 is an ORF, with its function uncertain. Deletions cut 0 bases from V and 5 bases from J, with 10 bases between. CDR3 length: 14 residues. This chain's CDR3 is CASSQSGLRETQYF. CDR3 sequence (DNA): TGCGCCAGCAGTCAATCTGGCCTGAGGGAGACCCAGTACTTC.

The chain recombines TRBV6-2 or TRBV6-3 with TRBJ1-5; unclear D gene. Trimming shortened V by 5 bases and J by 0 bases, and 8 bases separated the two germline ends. This CDR3 region has 14 residues. In germline, CDR1 is MNHEY, CDR2 SVGEGT. The CDR3 region is CASSPGSSNQPQHF. In DNA, the CDR3 is TGTGCCAGCAGTCCCGGATCTAGCAATCAGCCCCAGCATTTT.

By its share, this clone is large. This chain joins TRBV7-2 and TRBJ1-1; perhaps TRBD1 as D (6 bases). Deletions cut 5 bases from V and 0 bases from J, with 16 bases between. Germline V lookup: CDR1 SGHTA, CDR2 FQGNSA. The CDR3 sequence is 16 residues long. DNA for the CDR3: TGTGCCAGCAGCCCCTGGACAGATATAATGAACACTGAAGCTTTCTTT. It codes for CASSPWTDIMNTEAFF.

The sample holds a few counts of this clone. CDR3 amino acids: CACLEEMNTEAFF. CDR3 nucleotides: TGTGCCTGCCTGGAGGAGATGAACACTGAAGCTTTCTTT. This chain joins TRBV18 and TRBJ1-1; D unresolved. The V end lost 11 bases, the J end lost 0 bases, and 13 bases lay between the germline ends. Germline V gives CDR1 KGHSH, CDR2 LQKENI. The CDR3 length is 13 residues.

The chain employs TRBV5-1 and TRBJ2-3; D gene unclear. The CDR3 is 17 residues long. V lost 0 bases and J lost 0, with 14 bases in between. CDR1 SGHRS and CDR2 YFSETQ come from the germline V gene. CDR3 protein: CASSLVPMTSSTDTQYF. CDR3 DNA sequence: TGCGCCAGCAGCTTGGTCCCTATGACTTCTAGCACAGATACGCAGTATTTT.

The V call is TRBV5-1, the J call TRBJ2-3; TRBD1 or TRBD2 may be the D gene (5 bases each). Germline values: CDR1 SGHRS, CDR2 YFSETQ. The CDR3 totals 16 residues. V lost 3 bases, J lost 4 bases, and 18 bases lay in between. CDR3 residues: CASSSIPGPLPDTQYF. The CDR3 DNA reads as TGCGCCAGCAGCTCTATCCCGGGACCCCTGCCAGATACGCAGTATTTT.

In its sample, this clone was seen a few times. The rearrangement joins TRBV4-2 to TRBJ2-5; D unresolved. The V and J ends lost 1 base and 3 bases respectively, with 15 bases between them. Germline CDR1 LGHNA, CDR2 YNFKEQ. The CDR3 runs 16 residues. CDR3 loop: CASSQGFGLREETQYF. The CDR3 DNA is TGTGCCAGCAGCCAAGGTTTCGGGCTCCGTGAAGAGACCCAGTACTTC.

The J gene is TRBJ2-5, the V gene TRBV7-2; 9 nucleotides align to TRBD2. The V segment lost 4 bases and the J segment 5 bases; nucleotides outside the gene matches: 5. The CDR3 totals 14 residues. Germline values: CDR1 SGHTA, CDR2 FQGNSA. CDR3 nucleotides: TGTGCCAGCAGCTCTACTAGCGGGTCCGAGACCCAGTACTTC. It specifies CASSSTSGSETQYF. Complete variable domain (other parts from reference TRBV7-2 and TRBJ2-5): GAGVSQSPSNKVTEKGKDVELRCDPISGHTALYWYRQSLGQGLEFLIYFQGNSAPDKSGLPSDRFSAERTGGSVSTLTIQRTQQEDSAVYLCASSSTSGSETQYFGPGTRLLVL.

This clone was observed a handful of times. The chain combines TRBV5-1 with TRBJ2-1; D is undetermined. The CDR3 loop spans 16 amino acids. V lost 0 bases to trimming and J lost 3 bases, with 13 bases between them. The germline CDR1 and CDR2 sequences are SGHRS and YFSETQ. The CDR3 loop reads CASSLVAQVLYNEQFF. CDR3 nucleotides: TGCGCCAGCAGCTTGGTCGCCCAGGTCCTCTACAATGAGCAGTTCTTC.

The chain recombines TRBV2 with TRBJ2-7; no definite D call. The CDR3 runs to 11 residues. Looked up from germline, CDR1 is SNHLY and CDR2 is FYNNEI. The CDR3 coding sequence is TGTGCCAGCAGTGTCGGTTATCGGATCTCCGTC. Translated, it gives CASSVGYRISV.

The table lists this clone with a few counts. The chain recombines TRBV18 with TRBJ2-1; D remains unclear. The CDR3 extends over 15 amino acids. The V end was cut by 3 bases, the J end by 2 bases, with 11 bases between. Germline V CDR1 and CDR2: KGHSH, LQKENI. The CDR3 loop reads CASSPLGFTYNEQFF. The CDR3 region has the DNA TGTGCCAGCTCACCTTTGGGGTTCACCTACAATGAGCAGTTCTTC.

V gene TRBV12-3 or TRBV12-4 combines with J gene TRBJ1-1, with 7 positions matching TRBD1. J gave up 6 bases and V 6 bases, and 7 bases lay outside the gene matches. This CDR3 comprises 13 residues. The CDR3 region has the DNA TGTGCCAGCAGCCGGGACAGAACATCTGAAGCTTTCTTT. Protein: CASSRDRTSEAFF.

The rearrangement joins TRBV14 to TRBJ2-5; TRBD1 might be the D (5 bases). CDR1 is SGHDN and CDR2 is FVKESK in the germline V gene. The CDR3 runs 16 residues. The ends were cut back, 5 bases at V and 0 bases at J, with 16 bases in the middle. CDR3 in amino acids: CASSSGWQAYQETQYF. The CDR3 DNA reads as TGTGCCAGCAGCTCAGGGTGGCAGGCGTACCAAGAGACCCAGTACTTC.

The chain has TRBV27 and TRBJ1-2; D unresolved. V dropped 4 bases and J dropped 6 bases, with 15 bases sitting between them. This CDR3 comprises 14 residues. The germline V gene has CDR1 MNHEY and CDR2 SMNVEV (reference sequence). CDR3 sequence (DNA): TGTGCCAGCAGTTCCAATAGGCTCGGACATGGCTACACCTTC. Its protein product is CASSSNRLGHGYTF.

This chain connects TRBV5-1 to TRBJ1-1; maybe TRBD1 (6 bases). This CDR3 has 14 residues. The germline V gene has CDR1 SGHRS and CDR2 YFSETQ. Trimming removed 0 bases from V and 5 bases from J, with 11 bases in between. CDR3 sequence: CASSLDQGRTEAFF. CDR3 DNA: TGCGCCAGCAGCTTGGATCAGGGGAGGACTGAAGCTTTCTTT.

A single count supports this clone. This chain connects TRBV5-1 to TRBJ2-5; 14 bases line up with TRBD2. Germline CDR1 SGHRS, CDR2 YFSETQ. This CDR3 comprises 17 residues. V lost 4 bases and J lost 1; bases outside the gene matches: 6. The CDR3 DNA reads TGCGCCAGCAGCCCCTCAGGGACTAGCGGGGGCCAAGAGACCCAGTACTTC. Residues: CASSPSGTSGGQETQYF.